The clone carrying this T cell receptor (beta chain) was detected only a few times. Its antigen is not identified. This CDR3 contains 14 residues. Trimming removed 2 bases at V and 2 bases at J, with 8 bases between. CDR1 and CDR2 from the germline V gene are MNHNS and SASEGT. This sample's time point: pre-sensitization, week 0. As for treatment: therapeutic diphenylcyclopropenone sensitization with weekly scalp DPC. This entry comes from a study of human T cells and chemical hapten exposure. Study background: Patch tests applied 0.01% DPC to the upper back and were scored after 6 days.

TCRdb fed the RACE reads into MiXCR, producing one record per CDR3 protein. The sample has around 250,000 distinct CDR3 sequences; around 9.3% are singletons. Study-wide results and limits: Controls formed significantly fewer large CDR3 similarity clusters than expanded TCRs did. Donor immune responses may differ from healthy people's, since all donors had alopecia.

The sequencing used whole blood, collected in connection with sensitization to the hapten diphenylcyclopropenone (DPC). This chain links TRBV6-1 with TRBJ2-3; possible D gene TRBD1, 5 bases. This clonotype originated in a woman between 35 and 50 years old with alopecia areata. Some clones in this sample may be carry-over from other donors' samples. The CDR3 protein is CASSETTDTDTQYF. In nucleotides, the CDR3 is TGTGCCAGCAGTGAAACGACAGACACAGATACGCAGTATTTT.